These 9 T cell receptor beta chains came from one sample sequenced in a study of graft-versus-host responses after intestinal transplantation. Sequenced by immunoSEQ multiplex PCR; TCRdb stores in-frame clones only, minus some. The sample lists 90,000 to 120,000 clones; 87% were seen once. These receptors lack a known antigen. Sequences were derived from unstimulated CD4+ T cells sorted from spleen or lymph node cells, sampled before transplant. Receptors originate from a human donor who was the organ donor for an intestinal transplant.

This sequence joins TRBV14 and TRBJ2-5; 7 bases match TRBD2. V trimming: 1 base; J trimming: 5 bases; junction bases outside the gene matches: 4. Germline loops: CDR1 SGHDN, CDR2 FVKESK. This CDR3 is built from 14 residues. As DNA, the CDR3 is TGTGCCAGCAGCCAAGGACTAGCACAGGAGACCCAGTACTTC. Amino acids: CASSQGLAQETQYF.

CDR3 sequence reads: CASSRGTNTGELFF. The DNA of the CDR3 is TGTGCCAGCAGCAGGGGAACGAACACCGGGGAGCTGTTTTTT. The gene calls are TRBV6-1 and TRBJ2-2; possible D gene TRBD1, 6 bases. Trimming removed 6 bases from V and 0 bases from J, with 8 bases in between. Germline loops: CDR1 MNHNS, CDR2 SASEGT. The CDR3 sequence is 14 residues long.

The V call is TRBV28, the J call TRBJ1-2; TRBD1 might be the D (5 bases). Trimming pared 7 bases from V and 4 bases from J, leaving 16 bases between. The CDR3 totals 14 residues. Germline CDR1 and CDR2: MDHEN and SYDVKM. CDR3 bases: TGTGCCAGCAACTCTAAGGGACGGCCCTATGGCTACACCTTC. Its protein product is CASNSKGRPYGYTF.

The genes are TRBV11-2 and TRBJ2-5; D might be TRBD2 (7 bases). Looked up from germline, CDR1 is SGHAT and CDR2 is FQNNGV. Trimming left V 6 bases short and J 4 bases short, with 24 bases between. The CDR3 runs to 17 residues. For the CDR3, the DNA is TGTGCCAGCAGATCCCTAAAAATGACAGGCGGGAGAGAGACCCAGTACTTC. It encodes CASRSLKMTGGRETQYF. The full variable domain, its missing parts supplied by reference TRBV11-2 and TRBJ2-5, is EAGVAQSPRYKIIEKRQSVAFWCNPISGHATLYWYQQILGQGPKLLIQFQNNGVVDDSQLPKDRFSAERLKGVDSTLKIQPAKLEDSAVYLCASRSLKMTGGRETQYFGPGTRLLVL.

The chain couples TRBV2 to TRBJ1-5, with TRBD1 as a possible D gene (5 bases). The CDR3 totals 16 residues. Germline CDR1 reads SNHLY; CDR2 reads FYNNEI. Between the trimmed V and J ends, which lost 0 bases and 1 base, there was a span of 10 bases. Written as DNA, the CDR3 is TGTGCCAGCAGTGAAGCTGAGGGGCTGAGCAATCAGCCCCAGCATTTT. Its protein is CASSEAEGLSNQPQHF.

The CDR3 DNA reads TGTGCCAGCAGTTTTCGGCGTAATGAAAAACTGTTTTTT. As protein: CASSFRRNEKLFF. The rearrangement links TRBV27 to TRBJ1-4; D remains unclear. Looked up from germline, CDR1 is MNHEY and CDR2 is SMNVEV (reference sequence). The V and J ends lost 3 bases and 4 bases respectively, with 6 bases between them. This CDR3 comprises 13 residues.

The chain recombines TRBV30 with TRBJ2-6; 8 bases map to TRBD1. V gave up 0 bases and J gave up 0 bases; unmatched junction bases: 7. The CDR3 has 18 amino acids. Germline V gene lookup returns CDR1 GTSNPN and CDR2 SVGIG (reference sequence). In nucleotides, the CDR3 is TGTGCCTGGAGTGTACCGACAGGGGTCAGCTCTGGGGCCAACGTCCTGACTTTC. Translating gives CAWSVPTGVSSGANVLTF.

The rearrangement uses TRBV2 and TRBJ2-1; 11 bases map to TRBD2. With 6 bases clipped from V and 10 bases from J, the junction kept 11 bases outside the gene matches. The CDR3 covers 15 residues. Germline V gene sequence: CDR1 SNHLY, CDR2 FYNNEI. The CDR3: CASRMTSGAFEEQFF. CDR3 coding DNA: TGTGCCAGCAGGATGACTAGCGGGGCCTTTGAGGAGCAGTTCTTC.

The CDR3 nucleotides read TGTGCCAGCAGCTCCCGGACTACGGGGGAGACCCAGTACTTC. Protein sequence: CASSSRTTGETQYF. The chain has TRBV7-9 and TRBJ2-5; weak D call: TRBD2 (6 bases). V was clipped by 4 bases and J by 5 bases, with 14 bases between them. The CDR3 loop spans 14 amino acids. From germline, CDR1 is SEHNR and CDR2 FQNEAQ (reference sequence).